Listed below are T cell receptor beta chains from one sample, sequenced in a study of blood T cell repertoires in COVID-19. Using immunoSEQ multiplex PCR, the repertoire was profiled, and TCRdb retains in-frame clones only, with some absent. This table holds about 260,000 clones, about 89% found once. The sequencing sample was made of peripheral blood. These receptors were collected from a middle-aged man who had recovered from COVID-19. Each CDR3 is given with its conserved first and last residue. A D gene is named only where the DNA matches it firmly. Clone size is given for some rows only: seen once, a few or many times, or a class if the clone is expanded.

cdr3_aa,cdr3_nt,v_call,clone_size,d_call,j_call
CASSLGRGDTQYF,TGCGCCAGCAGCTTGGGCCGAGGGGATACGCAGTATTTT,TRBV5-1,-,-,TRBJ2-3
CARVWTGANTEAFF,TGTGCCAGAGTCTGGACAGGGGCTAACACTGAAGCTTTCTTT,TRBV6-7,-,TRBD1,TRBJ1-1
CASSASGTVSYEQYF,TGTGCCAGCAGCGCCTCCGGGACAGTCTCCTACGAGCAGTACTTC,TRBV9,-,TRBD1,TRBJ2-7
CASSITGQGAYEQYF,TGTGCCAGCAGCATAACGGGACAGGGGGCCTACGAGCAGTACTTC,TRBV7-3,-,TRBD1,TRBJ2-7
CASSIGQGYQPQHF,TGTGCCAGTAGTATCGGTCAGGGGTATCAGCCCCAGCATTTT,TRBV19,-,-,TRBJ1-5
CASRTGVSYGYTF,TGTGCCAGCAGGACAGGGGTTAGCTATGGCTACACCTTC,TRBV12-3/TRBV12-4,-,TRBD1,TRBJ1-2
CAINEDRGAGTGELFF,TGTGCCATCAATGAAGACAGGGGAGCCGGCACCGGGGAGCTGTTTTTT,TRBV10-3,-,TRBD1,TRBJ2-2
CSVDRVGYGYTF,TGCAGCGTCGACAGGGTTGGCTATGGCTACACCTTC,TRBV29-1,-,TRBD1,TRBJ1-2
CASSGQALYF,TGTGCCAGCAGTGGACAGGCGCTGTACTTC,TRBV2,-,-,TRBJ2-7
CASSTRGRNYGYTF,TGTGCCAGTAGTACCAGGGGCCGGAACTATGGCTACACCTTC,TRBV19,-,-,TRBJ1-2
CASSQGLAGVEQFF,TGCGCCAGCAGCCAGGGACTAGCGGGGGTTGAGCAGTTCTTC,TRBV4-3,-,TRBD2,TRBJ2-1
CAWSHSETQYF,TGTGCCTGGAGCCACTCGGAGACCCAGTACTTC,TRBV30,-,-,TRBJ2-5
CATSRGTTLSTDTQYF,TGTGCCACCAGCAGAGGCACTACCCTTAGCACAGATACGCAGTATTTT,TRBV15,-,-,TRBJ2-3
CARIDRRRTEAFF,TGTGCCAGGATCGACAGGAGGCGGACTGAAGCTTTCTTT,TRBV6-5,-,-,TRBJ1-1
CASRSGTSGRARDTQYF,TGTGCCAGCAGGTCCGGGACTAGCGGGAGGGCCCGGGATACGCAGTATTTT,TRBV2,once,TRBD2,TRBJ2-3
CASSPKQRLAETQYF,TGTGCCAGCAGCCCAAAGCAGAGACTTGCCGAGACCCAGTACTTC,TRBV7-9,many,-,TRBJ2-5
CASSVSGSGGGEETQYF,TGTGCCAGCAGCGTCTCTGGTAGCGGGGGCGGAGAAGAGACCCAGTACTTC,TRBV9,-,TRBD2,TRBJ2-5
CASWDYTGELFF,TGTGCCAGCTGGGACTACACCGGGGAGCTGTTTTTT,TRBV7-8,-,-,TRBJ2-2